This TCR beta chain is from a study of cytomegalovirus exposure and HLA in healthy donors. Study-wide points: Sequencing likely caused a cluster of highly shared sequence variants.

This PCR relied on a set of 60 Vbeta primers and 13 Jbeta primers. Data came from immunoSEQ multiplex PCR; TCRdb stores just in-frame clones and leaves some out. Of approximately 170,000 clones in the sample, roughly 79% were seen once. The sample holds one count of this clone. Its antigen is still unknown. CDR1 and CDR2 from the germline V gene are GTSNPN and SVGIG (reference sequence). CDR3 length equals 10 residues. Trimming pared 2 bases from V and 14 bases from J, leaving 7 bases between. Material: PBMCs. The rearrangement links TRBV30 to TRBJ1-6; D gene uncertain. This receptor was taken from a male donor in good health and CMV-seropositive. CDR3: CAWSRETLHF. The CDR3 nucleotides are TGTGCCTGGAGTCGGGAGACCCTCCACTTT.